A single sample gave rise to the 8 T cell receptor beta chains below, sequenced in a study of post-analysis software for immune sequencing data. General study points: The study found TRBV5-6, TRBV5-1 and TRBV20-1 among 5 or 6 TRBV segments more frequent in patients than controls.

The authors incorporated unique molecular identifiers into the TCR beta cDNA libraries. TCRdb redid the calling of the PCR reads with MiXCR, one entry per CDR3 protein. The sample shows 250,000 to 300,000 distinct CDR3 sequences, about 38% of them seen only once. These TCRs' antigens remain unknown. Sequencing was performed on blood. These receptors all stem from a girl aged 10 to 17 with multiple sclerosis.

In regard to this clonotype: A much larger clone differs by one base, so this may be a read error. The chain combines TRBV4-1 with TRBJ2-2, with a weak D call TRBD1 (6 bases). Germline CDR1 and CDR2: MGHRA and YSYEKL. The CDR3 consists of 13 residues. CDR3 nucleotide sequence: TGCGCCAGCAGCCAAGTTGTGGCAGGGGAGCTGTTGTTT. This codes for CASSQVVAGELLF.

The genes are TRBV5-1 and TRBJ2-1; D perhaps matches TRBD1 (5 bases). Per the germline V gene, CDR1 is SGHRS and CDR2 is YFSETQ. This CDR3 comprises 12 residues. Trimming removed 3 bases from V and 10 bases from J, with 11 bases in between. CDR3 sequence reads: CASSSRWGEQFF. The DNA of the CDR3 is TGCGCCAGCAGCTCCCGATGGGGCGAGCAGTTCTTC. The whole variable domain, filled in from reference TRBV5-1 and TRBJ2-1, reads KAGVTQTPRYLIKTRGQQVTLSCSPISGHRSVSWYQQTPGQGLQFLFEYFSETQRNKGNFPGRFSGRQFSNSRSEMNVSTLELGDSALYLCASSSRWGEQFFGPGTRLTVL.

A note on this clonotype: This sequence may be a read error, since a much larger clone differs from it by one base. In DNA form, the CDR3 reads TGTGCCACCAGCAGAGATAGCGGGAGGGCGGGAGGCAATGAGCAGTACTTC. Translation: CATSRDSGRAGGNEQYF. This chain uses TRBV15 with TRBJ2-7; 11 positions agree with TRBD2. CDR3 size: 17 residues. The J segment lost 7 bases and the V segment lost 0 bases, leaving 11 bases of the junction unmatched. Germline values: CDR1 LNHNV, CDR2 YYDKDF (reference sequence).

This clonotype was counted at least ten times. The chain couples TRBV11-2 to TRBJ1-2, with no clear D. Germline loops: CDR1 SGHAT, CDR2 FQNNGV. CDR3 length: 13 amino acids. The germline V and J ends were trimmed by 1 base and 8 bases, with 11 bases remaining between them. DNA of the CDR3: TGTGCCAGCAGCTTAGTCGGTTCAGGCGGCTACACCTTC. This gives the protein CASSLVGSGGYTF.

This clonotype was observed many times. This chain connects TRBV7-2 to TRBJ2-1, with D possibly called TRBD1 or TRBD2 (5 bases each). The CDR3 is made up of 15 amino acids. CDR1 SGHTA and CDR2 FQGNSA come from the germline V gene. The germline V and J ends were trimmed by 2 bases and 5 bases, with 13 bases remaining between them. In DNA form, the CDR3 reads TGTGCCAGCAGCTTAAAGAGGGGCCTCAACAATGAGCAGTTCTTC. It translates to CASSLKRGLNNEQFF.

The sample holds many counts of this clonotype. This sequence joins TRBV6-5 and TRBJ2-1, with D hard to call. Germline CDR1 MNHEY, CDR2 SVGAGI. Deletions cut 6 bases from V and 10 bases from J, with 16 bases between. This CDR3 contains 13 residues. As DNA, the CDR3 is TGTGCCAGCAGCAGAACGGGTCTCAGGGAGCAGTTCTTC. It codes for CASSRTGLREQFF.

This clonotype was seen ten or more times. The chain is built from TRBV3-1 and TRBJ2-3; 8 nucleotides align to TRBD2. CDR1 is LGHDT, CDR2 YNNKEL, per germline (reference sequence). Trimming took 0 bases from V and 2 from J; bases not matched to a gene: 4. The CDR3 is made up of 16 amino acids. CDR3 bases: TGTGCCAGCAGCCAAGAGGGCGGGGGGCACACAGATACGCAGTATTTT. Protein product: CASSQEGGGHTDTQYF.

A note on this clonotype: With a much larger clone just one base away, this may be a read error. The chain has TRBV7-2 and TRBJ2-1; D perhaps matches TRBD2 (5 bases). The V gene's germline CDR1 is SGHTA and CDR2 FQGNSA. The CDR3 is made up of 15 amino acids. V gave up 7 bases and J gave up 7 bases, with 20 bases separating them. For the CDR3, the DNA is TGTGCCAGCACGACGGGCGGGTTAGTAGGGAATGAGCAGTTCTTC. As protein: CASTTGGLVGNEQFF.